This T cell receptor (beta chain) was found in a study of identical twins. TCRdb passed the 5' RACE reads through MiXCR, listing each CDR3 protein once. Among 500,000 to 600,000 distinct CDR3 sequences, 20% to 25% were seen once, and the ten largest hold around 1%. Comment on this clonotype: The antigen is not known.

Study results and caveats: Models predicted less out-of-frame TCR alpha sharing in monozygotic twins than was found.

The sample was also linked to a second study, of T cells expressing NK-cell markers. That paper states: Eight donors were sequenced, of whom seven were HCMV-seropositive, while the remaining one was HCMV-seronegative. Once again these clonotypes came out on top in the CD3+CD56-NKG2C+ fraction of a few donors. Whether expanded NKG2C-expressing T cell clones recognize HCMV is unknown.

The source material was CD4+ T cells sorted from blood. The sequence derives from a woman under 30 in good health.

CDR3 residues: CSARDSSTLNEQFF. CDR3 in DNA: TGCAGTGCTAGGGACTCCTCAACCCTTAATGAGCAGTTCTTC. J is TRBJ2-1 and V is TRBV20-1; TRBD2 is a possible D gene (5 bases). Germline assignment: CDR1 DFQATT and CDR2 SNEGSKA (reference sequence). This CDR3 is 14 amino acids long. V lost 3 bases and J lost 7, with 16 bases in between.